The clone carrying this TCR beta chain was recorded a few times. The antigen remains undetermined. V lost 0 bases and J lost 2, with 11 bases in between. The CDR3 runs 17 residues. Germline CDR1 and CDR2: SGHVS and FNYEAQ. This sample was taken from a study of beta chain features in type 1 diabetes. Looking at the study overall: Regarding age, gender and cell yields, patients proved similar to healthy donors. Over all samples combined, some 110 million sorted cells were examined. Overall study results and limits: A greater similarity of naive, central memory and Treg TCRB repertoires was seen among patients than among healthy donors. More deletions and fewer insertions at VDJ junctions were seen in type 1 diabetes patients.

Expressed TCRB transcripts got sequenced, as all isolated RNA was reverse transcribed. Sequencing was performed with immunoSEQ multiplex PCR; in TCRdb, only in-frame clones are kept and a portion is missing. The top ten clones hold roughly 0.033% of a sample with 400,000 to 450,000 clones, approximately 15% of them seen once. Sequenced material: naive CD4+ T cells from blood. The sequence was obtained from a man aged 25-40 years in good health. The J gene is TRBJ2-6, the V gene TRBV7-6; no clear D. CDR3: CASSLAFASAGANVLTF. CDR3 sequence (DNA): TGTGCCAGCAGCTTAGCCTTTGCGTCAGCTGGGGCCAACGTCCTGACTTTC.